A single sample is the source of the 7 T cell receptor beta chains below, sequenced in a study of blood T cell repertoires in COVID-19. TCRdb's copy holds only in-frame clones and misses some; the assay was immunoSEQ multiplex PCR. This repertoire shows approximately 130,000 clones, 75% to 85% found once; its top ten account for 20%. The material sequenced was peripheral blood. Every receptor here comes from a man older than 75 with acute or convalescent COVID-19.

The chain is built from TRBV5-1 and TRBJ2-7; 8 bases are shared with TRBD1. This CDR3 spans 17 amino acids. With V trimmed by 4 bases and J by 3 bases, 15 bases remained unmatched. CDR1 and CDR2 from the germline V gene are SGHRS and YFSETQ. CDR3 bases: TGCGCCAGCAGCCCTGGTACCGGGACAGGTTCTATCTACGAGCAGTACTTC. Residues: CASSPGTGTGSIYEQYF.

The CDR3 loop is CASRETTGQHGYTF. The CDR3 nucleotides read TGCGCCAGCCGAGAGACCACTGGACAGCATGGCTACACCTTC. This chain links TRBV5-1 with TRBJ1-2; D is possibly TRBD1 (6 bases). Looked up from germline, CDR1 is SGHRS and CDR2 is YFSETQ. The CDR3 totals 14 residues. V shed 7 bases and J shed 6 bases, with 19 bases lying between them.

The chain links TRBV19 to TRBJ2-5, with 7 bases lining up with TRBD1. V gave up 5 bases and J gave up 3 bases; unmatched junction bases: 9. The CDR3 has 15 residues. The germline V gene encodes CDR1 LNHDA and CDR2 SQIVND (reference sequence). As DNA, the CDR3 is TGTGCCAGTAGTGCAGGCCGGGACAGCAAAGAGACCCAGTACTTC. Amino acids: CASSAGRDSKETQYF.

This clone was found many times. The CDR3 DNA reads as TGTGCCAGCAGCCGGGCGGGGTCTAGCGGGGTCCTCGAGACCCAGTACTTC. This gives the protein CASSRAGSSGVLETQYF. V is TRBV4-2 and J is TRBJ2-5, with 9 positions matching TRBD2. V shed 4 bases, J shed 5 bases, and the junction held 14 bases outside the gene matches. This CDR3 has 17 amino acids. Germline V gives CDR1 LGHNA, CDR2 YNFKEQ.

The chain joins TRBV7-8 to TRBJ2-3; 7 nucleotides line up with TRBD2. There are 14 residues in the CDR3. The germline V gene encodes CDR1 SGHVS and CDR2 FQNEAQ. With 5 bases clipped from V and 4 bases from J, the junction kept 6 bases outside the gene matches. The CDR3 region is CASSTPGGADTQYF. The DNA of the CDR3 is TGTGCCAGCAGCACCCCGGGGGGTGCAGATACGCAGTATTTT.

The chain recombines TRBV2 with TRBJ1-1, with 9 bases lining up with TRBD1. The V gene end was trimmed by 6 bases and the J gene end by 7 bases; junction bases not matched to a gene: 3. The germline V gene encodes CDR1 SNHLY and CDR2 FYNNEI. This CDR3 is 12 amino acids long. CDR3 coding DNA: TGTGCCAGCAGGGGACAGGGAGGTGAAGCTTTCTTT. Residues: CASRGQGGEAFF.

The rearrangement links TRBV6-7 to TRBJ1-5, with 8 positions matching TRBD1. TRBV6-7 is an ORF, and what it does is uncertain. The CDR3 length is 17 residues. V dropped 0 bases and J dropped 4; count of bases not matched to a gene: 8. CDR3 region: CASSYSQGAMENQPQHF. For the CDR3, the DNA is TGTGCCAGCAGTTACTCCCAGGGGGCGATGGAGAATCAGCCCCAGCATTTT.